This T cell receptor beta chain was recorded in a study of monozygotic twins with inflammatory bowel disease. From the 5' RACE reads, TCRdb lists one entry per CDR3 protein and no DNA. The listing contains about 300,000 distinct CDR3 sequences. The CDR3 consists of 15 residues. Germline lookup yields CDR1 DFQATT and CDR2 SNEGSKA (reference sequence). The chain joins TRBV20-1 to TRBJ2-3; lacking DNA, the TRBD1 call made by TCRdb goes unchecked. Specimen: blood. The clonotype originates from a human donor with ulcerative colitis or Crohn's disease, or a healthy co-twin of an affected twin (not recorded which). The CDR3 loop reads CSAEPWGSGTDTQYF.